Following are 3 T cell receptor beta chains from one sample sequenced in a study of response to subunit inactivated influenza vaccine. TCRdb itself ran the RT-PCR reads through MiXCR, one entry per CDR3 protein. Here the sample spans hundreds of thousands of distinct CDR3 sequences, 15% to 18% being singletons. The source material was PBMCs from blood, sampled 12 days after vaccination. The source is a man in his forties or fifties who received an inactivated influenza vaccine.

This clonotype was seen once. The rearrangement links TRBV6-2 or TRBV6-3 to TRBJ1-2; 10 bases line up with TRBD1. The V segment lost 8 bases and the J segment 3 bases; nucleotides outside the gene matches: 3. The CDR3 runs 13 residues. Germline loops: CDR1 MNHEY, CDR2 SVGEGT. The DNA for the CDR3 is TGTGCCAGCCAGGACAGGGGGTACTATGGCTACACCTTC. Translating gives CASQDRGYYGYTF.

This clonotype was observed a handful of times. The rearrangement uses TRBV20-1 and TRBJ2-1; D remains ambiguous. The CDR3 spans 16 residues. Trimming removed 1 base at V and 8 bases at J, with 21 bases between. Per germline, CDR1 DFQATT and CDR2 SNEGSKA (reference sequence). The DNA of the CDR3 is TGCAGTGCTAGAGTTCAGATAAAGGCCGGTTGGGATGAGCAGTTCTTC. It translates to CSARVQIKAGWDEQFF.

V usage is TRBV12-3 or TRBV12-4 and J usage is TRBJ2-5, with D possibly being TRBD2 (6 bases). The ends were cut back, 5 bases at V and 3 bases at J, with 13 bases in the middle. The CDR3 loop spans 14 amino acids. The CDR3, as DNA: TGTGCCAGCAGTAACACCGGGAGCAAAGAGACCCAGTACTTC. Translated, it gives CASSNTGSKETQYF.